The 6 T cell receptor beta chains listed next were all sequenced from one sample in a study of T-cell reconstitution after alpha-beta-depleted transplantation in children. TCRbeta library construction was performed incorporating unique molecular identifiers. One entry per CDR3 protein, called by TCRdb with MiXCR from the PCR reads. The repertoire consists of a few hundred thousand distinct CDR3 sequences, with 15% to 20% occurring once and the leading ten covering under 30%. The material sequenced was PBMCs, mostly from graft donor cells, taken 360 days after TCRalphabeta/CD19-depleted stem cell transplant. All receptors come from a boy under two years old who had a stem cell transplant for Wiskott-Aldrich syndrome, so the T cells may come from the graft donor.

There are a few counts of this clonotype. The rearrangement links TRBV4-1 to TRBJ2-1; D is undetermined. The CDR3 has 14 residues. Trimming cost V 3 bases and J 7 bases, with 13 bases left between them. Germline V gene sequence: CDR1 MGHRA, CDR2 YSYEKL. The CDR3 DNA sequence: TGCGCCAGCAGCCAGTGGGCGTCACTTAATGAGCAGTTCTTC. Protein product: CASSQWASLNEQFF.

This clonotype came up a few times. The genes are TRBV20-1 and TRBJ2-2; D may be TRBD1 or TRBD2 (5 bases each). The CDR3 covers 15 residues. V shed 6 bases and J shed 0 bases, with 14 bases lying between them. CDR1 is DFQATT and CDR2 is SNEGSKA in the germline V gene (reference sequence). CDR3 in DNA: TGCAGTGCCCCCGAGGGACGATCGAACACCGGGGAGCTGTTTTTT. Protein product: CSAPEGRSNTGELFF.

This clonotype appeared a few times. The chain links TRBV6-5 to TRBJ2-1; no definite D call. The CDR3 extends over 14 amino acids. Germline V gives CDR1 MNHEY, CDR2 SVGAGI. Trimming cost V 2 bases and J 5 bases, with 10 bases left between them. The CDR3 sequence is CASSYLSGNNEQFF. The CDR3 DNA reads TGTGCCAGCAGTTACCTTTCCGGTAACAATGAGCAGTTCTTC.

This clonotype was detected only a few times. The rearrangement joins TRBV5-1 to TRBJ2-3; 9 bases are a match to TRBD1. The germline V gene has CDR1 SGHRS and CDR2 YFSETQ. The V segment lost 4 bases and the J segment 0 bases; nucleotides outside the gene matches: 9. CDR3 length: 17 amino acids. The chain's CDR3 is CASSLATGGWSTDTQYF. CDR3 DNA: TGCGCCAGCAGCCTCGCTACAGGGGGCTGGAGCACAGATACGCAGTATTTT.

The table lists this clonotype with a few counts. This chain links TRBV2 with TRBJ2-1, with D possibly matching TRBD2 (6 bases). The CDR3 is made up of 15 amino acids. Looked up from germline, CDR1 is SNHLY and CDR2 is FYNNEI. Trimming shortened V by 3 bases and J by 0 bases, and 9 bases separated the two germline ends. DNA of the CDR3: TGTGCCAGCAGTGAGGGACTTTACTCCTACAATGAGCAGTTCTTC. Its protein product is CASSEGLYSYNEQFF. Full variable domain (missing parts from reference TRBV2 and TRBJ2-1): EPEVTQTPSHQVTQMGQEVILRCVPISNHLYFYWYRQILGQKVEFLVSFYNNEISEKSEIFDDQFSVERPDGSNFTLKIRSTKLEDSAMYFCASSEGLYSYNEQFFGPGTRLTVL.

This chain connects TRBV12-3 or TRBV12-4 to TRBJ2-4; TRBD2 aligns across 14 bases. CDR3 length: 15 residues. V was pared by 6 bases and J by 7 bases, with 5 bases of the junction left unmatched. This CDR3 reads CASRLTSGRENIQYF. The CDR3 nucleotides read TGTGCCAGCAGATTGACTAGCGGGAGGGAGAACATTCAGTACTTC.